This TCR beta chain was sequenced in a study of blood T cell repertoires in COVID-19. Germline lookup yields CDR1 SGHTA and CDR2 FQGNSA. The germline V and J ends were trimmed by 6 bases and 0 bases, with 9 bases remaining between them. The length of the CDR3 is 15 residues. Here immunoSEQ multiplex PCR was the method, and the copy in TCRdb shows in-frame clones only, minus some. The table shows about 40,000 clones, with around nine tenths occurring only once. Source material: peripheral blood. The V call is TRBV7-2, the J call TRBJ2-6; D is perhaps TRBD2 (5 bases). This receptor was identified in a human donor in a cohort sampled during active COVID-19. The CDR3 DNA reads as TGTGCCAGCAGAGAGGGTTTCTCTGGGGCCAACGTCCTGACTTTC. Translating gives CASREGFSGANVLTF.